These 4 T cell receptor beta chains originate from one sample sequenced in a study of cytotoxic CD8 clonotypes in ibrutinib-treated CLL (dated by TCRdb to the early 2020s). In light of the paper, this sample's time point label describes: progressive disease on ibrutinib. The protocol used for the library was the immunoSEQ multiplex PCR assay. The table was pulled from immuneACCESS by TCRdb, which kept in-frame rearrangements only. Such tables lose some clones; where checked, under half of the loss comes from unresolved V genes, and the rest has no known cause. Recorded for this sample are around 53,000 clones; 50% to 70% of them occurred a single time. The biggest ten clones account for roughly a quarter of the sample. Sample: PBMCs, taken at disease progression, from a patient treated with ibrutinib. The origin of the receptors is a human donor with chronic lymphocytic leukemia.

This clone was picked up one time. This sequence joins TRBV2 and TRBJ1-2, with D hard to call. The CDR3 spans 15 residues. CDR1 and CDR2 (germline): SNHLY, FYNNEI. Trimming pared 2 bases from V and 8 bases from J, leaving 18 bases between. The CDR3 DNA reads TGTGCCAGCAGTGAATGGCCAGGTGATACTATGGGCTACACCTTC. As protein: CASSEWPGDTMGYTF.

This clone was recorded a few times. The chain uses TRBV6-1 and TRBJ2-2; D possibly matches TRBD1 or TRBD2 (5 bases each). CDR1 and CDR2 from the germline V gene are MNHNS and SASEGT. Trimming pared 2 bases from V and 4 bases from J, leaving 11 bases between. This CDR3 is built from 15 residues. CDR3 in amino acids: CASSEKVGTTGELFF. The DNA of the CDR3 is TGTGCCAGCAGTGAAAAAGTCGGGACCACCGGGGAGCTGTTTTTT.

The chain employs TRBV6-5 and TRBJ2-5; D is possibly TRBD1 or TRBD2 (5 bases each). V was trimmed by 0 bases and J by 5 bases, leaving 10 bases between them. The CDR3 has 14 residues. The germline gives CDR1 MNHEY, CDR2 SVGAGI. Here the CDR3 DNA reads TGTGCCAGCAGTTACTCACACGGGGCTGAGACCCAGTACTTC. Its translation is CASSYSHGAETQYF.

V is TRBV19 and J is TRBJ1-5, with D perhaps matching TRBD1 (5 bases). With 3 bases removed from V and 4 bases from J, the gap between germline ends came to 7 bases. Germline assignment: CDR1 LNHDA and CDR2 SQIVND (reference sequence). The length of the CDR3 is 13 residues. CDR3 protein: CASSIRDNQPQHF. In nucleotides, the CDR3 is TGTGCCAGTAGTATCAGGGATAATCAGCCCCAGCATTTT.